This T cell receptor (beta chain) was profiled in a study of beta chain features in type 1 diabetes (dated 2018 in TCRdb). General notes on the study: Patients and healthy donors did not differ in mean age, gender distribution, total cell number or subset yield. Across all samples, 107,917,701 sorted cells were examined, and cell number per subset correlated strongly with RNA yield. In the study, recently diagnosed type 1 diabetes patients and matched healthy donors were compared on the TCRB repertoires of their sorted circulating CD4+ T cell subsets. Regulatory and stem cell-like memory subsets were isolated from only 8 patients and roughly 8 healthy donors, whereas naive and central memory subsets came from all 30 or so donors. What the authors observed across the whole study: Shorter templates might be favored by PCR, yet because patient and control samples were amplified and corrected together, any such skew would affect both groups equally. Type 1 diabetes patients showed a moderate but significant shortening of TCRB CDR3 length in all four CD4+ subsets. Naive, central memory and regulatory TCRB repertoires appeared to be more similar among patients than among healthy donors. Because cDNA was sequenced instead of genomic DNA, activated cells with high expression could be over-represented, although the groups did not differ in activation or CD3 levels. HLA sub-analyses involved small numbers of individuals, so any influence of HLA type on TCRB rearrangement remained unresolved. Fewer insertions and more nucleotide deletions at VDJ recombination sites were observed in patients with type 1 diabetes, implying thymic rearrangement abnormalities.

A note on this clone: It lacks a known antigen. Within one base of it there is no much larger clone, and no base qualities were kept.

The entire amount of isolated RNA was reverse transcribed using the High Capacity cDNA Reverse Transcription Kit, so the sequenced TCRB transcripts were expressed ones. Deep immunoSEQ sequencing was performed on naive, central memory and regulatory T cell samples, with an average of around 3.5 million total reads per sample. Sorted cells were lysed in RLT buffer, and RNA was extracted using DNase-treated RNeasy Micro or Mini kits according to cell number. To prevent cross-contamination, every cell subset was processed on its own, while patient and healthy donor samples were processed together. TCRB sequences were amplified from cDNA with the immunoSEQ multiplex PCR, producing 87-bp fragments spanning the CDR3 region. Amplicons were sequenced on the Illumina HiSeq platform. The paper's data handling went like this. Synthetic template baselines were used to correct PCR bias computationally, reads within Hamming distance 2 were collapsed together, and singletons that could not be merged were discarded. Reads were aligned to IMGT to assign V, D and J genes, CDR3 length, and insertions or deletions at six rearrangement sites. Clonotype counts were normalized to sorted cell number within each subset before computing true diversity and Gini coefficients with the tcR R package. The overlap coefficient, calculated on TCRB nucleotide sequences, was used to quantify repertoire sharing. Out-of-frame TCRB sequences from naive cells were analyzed to stand in for the pre-selection repertoire. This is the immuneACCESS table as TCRdb keeps it, with only in-frame sequences that have V and J called. A part of the clones is gone; compared with another copy, unresolved V genes explain less than half, and the rest is unexplained. That table supplies the V and J calls and clone size; D and trimming were determined from the DNA. This sample holds approximately 470,000 clones; approximately 28% were observed only once. The ten largest clonotypes hold roughly 0.06% of the sample.

The V end loses 6 bases and the J end loses 5 bases, and a stretch of 7 bases separates them. The CDR3 covers 12 residues, taking in both the cysteine and the phenylalanine. Only CDR3 DNA remains: 36 bases, in frame from the first base. CDR1 and CDR2 are read off the germline V gene as ENHRY and SYGVKD. Each donor gave one peripheral blood draw, averaging approximately 0.12 L, which was collected into heparinised tubes. Naive, central memory, regulatory and stem cell-like memory CD4+ T cells were sorted on a BD FACSAria II using a panel including CD45RO, CCR7, CD25, CD127, CD95 and CD27. All sorted populations exceeded 95% purity. PBMCs were isolated immediately by Lymphoprep density gradient centrifugation and stained directly without culture. So that batch effects would be minimized, each experiment stained and sorted samples in pairs, pairing one healthy donor with one patient.

The receptor was derived from a man aged 18 to 35 in good health. Sequences were obtained from naive CD4+ T cells from blood. The sample's cell subset or site, from its label and the paper: true naive CD4+ T cells. This chain joins TRBV10-3 to TRBJ2-2; there is no confident call for the D gene. The CDR3 has the sequence CAIRSWTGELFF. The bases are TGTGCCATCAGGTCGTGGACCGGGGAGCTGTTTTTT.